This T cell receptor (beta chain) was profiled in a study of T cells in Graves' hyperthyroidism and ophthalmopathy. The source material, RNA transcripts, was used to amplify TCR beta CDR3 regions. The study used the HTBI primer set for a first-round RT-PCR of the TCR CDR3. TCRdb re-analysed the multiplex PCR reads in MiXCR, keeping a single row per CDR3 protein. This sample yields 650,000 to 700,000 distinct CDR3 sequences, of which roughly a sixth are seen a single time; about 14% belongs to the top ten. CDR1 is MNHEY and CDR2 is SVGEGT in the germline V gene. V gave up 0 bases and J gave up 1 base, with 9 bases separating them. CDR3 length equals 15 residues. This clonotype has ten or more counts. Clinical symptoms, serum thyroxine and TRAb, thyroid ultrasound and orbital computed tomography were used for the diagnoses.

This chain joins TRBV6-2 or TRBV6-3 and TRBJ1-1; D might be TRBD1 (5 bases). The sequence was obtained from a man aged 45 to 65 with Graves' hyperthyroidism. Sequences were obtained from blood. CDR3 bases: TGTGCCAGCAGTTACTCAGGGGATGGGAACACTGAAGCTTTCTTT. Its translation: CASSYSGDGNTEAFF.